A selection of T cell receptor beta chains follows, all from one sample in a study of blood T cell repertoires in COVID-19. The method was immunoSEQ multiplex PCR; TCRdb's version includes in-frame clones alone and lacks a portion of them. The data contain 51,000 or so clones, 70% to 90% of them singletons. Sequenced input: peripheral blood. These receptors were taken from a man aged 80 or over with acute or convalescent COVID-19. Each CDR3 is given with its conserved first and last residue. The D gene is left open where the match is weak. Not every row has a clone size; where given, it reads once, few, many or a size class.

d_call: -
v_call: TRBV7-9
clone_size: -
j_call: TRBJ1-2
cdr3_nt: TGTGCCAGCAGCTCCCATGAAGGGAGAGGTGGCTACACCTTC
cdr3_aa: CASSSHEGRGGYTF

d_call: TRBD1
v_call: TRBV19
clone_size: -
j_call: TRBJ1-6
cdr3_nt: TGTGCCAGTAGTACTACTGGAGGGGGCAACAGGGCCATATCACCCCTCCACTTT
cdr3_aa: CASSTTGGGNRAISPLHF

d_call: TRBD1
v_call: TRBV4-1
clone_size: -
j_call: TRBJ2-1
cdr3_nt: TGCGCCAGCAGCCAAGACCAGGGGGCCTACAATGAGCAGTTCTTC
cdr3_aa: CASSQDQGAYNEQFF

d_call: -
v_call: TRBV11-1
clone_size: -
j_call: TRBJ2-3
cdr3_nt: TGTGCCAGCAGCATTCCATCCAGCGGGTTCACAGATACGCAGTATTTT
cdr3_aa: CASSIPSSGFTDTQYF

d_call: TRBD2
v_call: TRBV5-1
clone_size: -
j_call: TRBJ2-7
cdr3_nt: TGCGCCAGCAGCGCTAGCGGGGGATCCTACGAGCAGTACTTC
cdr3_aa: CASSASGGSYEQYF

d_call: TRBD2
v_call: TRBV9
clone_size: -
j_call: TRBJ2-2
cdr3_nt: TGTGCCAGCAGCGTAGCTCCTAGCGGGGAGGGCGGGGAGCTGTTTTTT
cdr3_aa: CASSVAPSGEGGELFF

d_call: -
v_call: TRBV3-1/TRBV3-2
clone_size: -
j_call: TRBJ1-1
cdr3_nt: TGTGCCAGCAGCCAAGAATGGGAGTCTCCACCCACCGCTTTCTTT
cdr3_aa: CASSQEWESPPTAFF

d_call: TRBD2
v_call: TRBV5-1
clone_size: -
j_call: TRBJ2-1
cdr3_nt: TGCGCCAGCAGCGAAACTAGCGGGGGGCCCAATGAGCAGTTCTTC
cdr3_aa: CASSETSGGPNEQFF

d_call: -
v_call: TRBV11-3
clone_size: -
j_call: TRBJ1-6
cdr3_nt: TGTGCCAGCAGCTTAGACCGGGAATCACCCCTCCACTTT
cdr3_aa: CASSLDRESPLHF

d_call: TRBD2
v_call: TRBV2
clone_size: -
j_call: TRBJ2-2
cdr3_nt: TGTGCCAGCAAGCCCCAAGGGACTAGCGGTCGCACCGGGGAGCTGTTTTTT
cdr3_aa: CASKPQGTSGRTGELFF

d_call: -
v_call: TRBV6-6
clone_size: -
j_call: TRBJ1-6
cdr3_nt: TGTGCCAGCAGACGGGCGCGGGAGTCACCCCTCCACTTT
cdr3_aa: CASRRARESPLHF

d_call: -
v_call: TRBV12-3/TRBV12-4
clone_size: -
j_call: TRBJ1-4
cdr3_nt: TGTGCCAGCAGTTTGCAGGGTGGCGAAAAACTGTTTTTT
cdr3_aa: CASSLQGGEKLFF

d_call: TRBD1
v_call: TRBV18
clone_size: -
j_call: TRBJ1-1
cdr3_nt: TGTGTCAGCCAACCCGGGACAGGGGGGCGGGAAGCTTTCTTT
cdr3_aa: CVSQPGTGGREAFF

d_call: -
v_call: TRBV2
clone_size: -
j_call: TRBJ1-4
cdr3_nt: TGTGCCAGCAGGAACAGACGAAGAGCAACAACTAATGAAAAACTGTTTTTT
cdr3_aa: CASRNRRRATTNEKLFF

d_call: -
v_call: TRBV9
clone_size: -
j_call: TRBJ2-3
cdr3_nt: TGTGCCAGCAGCAAAGGGGGCACAGATACGCAGTATTTT
cdr3_aa: CASSKGGTDTQYF

d_call: -
v_call: TRBV11-1
clone_size: -
j_call: TRBJ2-1
cdr3_nt: TGTGCCAGCAGCTTAAATCCGGCAGGAATATACAATGAGCAGTTCTTC
cdr3_aa: CASSLNPAGIYNEQFF

d_call: TRBD2
v_call: TRBV5-1
clone_size: once
j_call: TRBJ2-7
cdr3_nt: TGCGCCAGCAGCTTGGGGACTAGTCTCCACGAGCAGTACTTC
cdr3_aa: CASSLGTSLHEQYF

d_call: -
v_call: TRBV6-2/TRBV6-3
clone_size: -
j_call: TRBJ1-4
cdr3_nt: TGTGCCAGCAGTTACTCGAGGGGAGGGTCAAGCGAAAAACTGTTTTTT
cdr3_aa: CASSYSRGGSSEKLFF

d_call: -
v_call: TRBV19
clone_size: -
j_call: TRBJ1-6
cdr3_nt: TGTGCCAGTAGTATTGGGGCGGTCGGGAGTTCACCCCTCCACTTT
cdr3_aa: CASSIGAVGSSPLHF

d_call: TRBD1
v_call: TRBV10-3
clone_size: -
j_call: TRBJ2-5
cdr3_nt: TGTGCCATCAGTCCTGGGACAGTCCCAGGGGAGACCCAGTACTTC
cdr3_aa: CAISPGTVPGETQYF

d_call: -
v_call: TRBV5-5
clone_size: -
j_call: TRBJ2-3
cdr3_nt: TGTGCCAGCAGCTTTCAGGGCTTGCCAGATACGCAGTATTTT
cdr3_aa: CASSFQGLPDTQYF

d_call: TRBD2
v_call: TRBV10-3
clone_size: -
j_call: TRBJ2-2
cdr3_nt: TGTGCCATCACGGCGGGGGCGAACACCGGGGAGCTGTTTTTT
cdr3_aa: CAITAGANTGELFF

d_call: -
v_call: TRBV9
clone_size: -
j_call: TRBJ1-6
cdr3_nt: TGTGCCAGCAGCGTAGTTCCCCACTATAATTCACCCCTCCACTTT
cdr3_aa: CASSVVPHYNSPLHF

d_call: -
v_call: TRBV2
clone_size: once
j_call: TRBJ1-3
cdr3_nt: TGTGCCAGCGGAGGCGGGGACTCTGGAAACACCATATATTTT
cdr3_aa: CASGGGDSGNTIYF

d_call: -
v_call: TRBV19
clone_size: -
j_call: TRBJ1-2
cdr3_nt: TGTGCCAGTAGTATGGGAAACGGCAGGGAAAATGGCTACACCTTC
cdr3_aa: CASSMGNGRENGYTF

d_call: -
v_call: TRBV6-6
clone_size: -
j_call: TRBJ2-3
cdr3_nt: TGTGCCAGCAGTTCGGGACTGGGCACAGATACGCAGTATTTT
cdr3_aa: CASSSGLGTDTQYF

d_call: TRBD1
v_call: TRBV3-1/TRBV3-2
clone_size: -
j_call: TRBJ2-5
cdr3_nt: TGTGCCAGCAGCCAAGAGGGACAGGGTTGGGAGACCCAGTACTTC
cdr3_aa: CASSQEGQGWETQYF

d_call: -
v_call: TRBV28
clone_size: -
j_call: TRBJ1-2
cdr3_nt: TGTGCCAGCAGTCTAACCGGGATTTATGGCTACACCTTC
cdr3_aa: CASSLTGIYGYTF

d_call: -
v_call: TRBV5-1
clone_size: -
j_call: TRBJ1-2
cdr3_nt: TGCGCCAGCACTTCGCGGCGGGGGGATATCTATGGCTACACCTTC
cdr3_aa: CASTSRRGDIYGYTF